This TCR beta chain was identified during a study of molecular identifiers for immune sequencing clone quantification. Overall study results and limits: Spiked Jurkat TCR RNA equivalent to one cell reportedly surfaced among 900,000 to 1,000,000 naive cells.

Input for naive CD8 libraries was about 18,000 to 1,100,000 sorted cells; the RNA fraction used was 10%, 30% or 50%. In the sort, naive CD8 T cells were defined as CD8+CD4-CCR7+CD45RA+. As previously described, bulk TCR libraries were made using listed TCR primers. TCRdb re-analysed the PCR reads in MiXCR, keeping a single row per CDR3 protein. The sample yields 460,000 or so distinct CDR3 sequences, about a fifth seen once. The CDR3 is made up of 14 amino acids. The trim removed 3 bases at V and 4 bases at J, leaving 9 bases unmatched. Germline CDR1 reads SQVTM; CDR2 reads ANQGSEA. As for this clonotype: Its antigen is unidentified.

This clonotype was sampled from a human donor in good health. Some libraries in this study had Jurkat cell RNA spiked in. The chain couples TRBV29-1 to TRBJ2-7, with 7 nucleotides matching TRBD2. The material sequenced was naive CD8+ T cells from blood, with Jurkat cell RNA spiked in. The subset: FACS-sorted CD8+CD4-CCR7+CD45RA+ naive T cells. The CDR3 DNA reads as TGCAGCGTTGAGTCGGGCGGGAGTCGTTACGAGCAGTACTTC. Amino acids: CSVESGGSRYEQYF.